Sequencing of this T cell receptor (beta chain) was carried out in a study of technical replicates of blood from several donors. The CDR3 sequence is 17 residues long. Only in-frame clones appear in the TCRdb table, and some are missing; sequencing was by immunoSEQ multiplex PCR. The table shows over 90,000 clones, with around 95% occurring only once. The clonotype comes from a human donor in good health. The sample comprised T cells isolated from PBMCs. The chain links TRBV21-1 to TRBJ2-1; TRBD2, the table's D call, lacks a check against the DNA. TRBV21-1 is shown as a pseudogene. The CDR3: CASSKTSATNAGNEQFF. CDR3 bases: TGTGCCAGCAGCAAGACTAGCGCAACGAACGCAGGCAATGAGCAGTTCTTC.